One and the same sample provided the 28 T cell receptor beta chains below, sequenced in a study of T cells after yellow fever vaccination. From the 5' RACE reads, TCRdb called clonotypes with MiXCR, one entry per CDR3 protein. Of about 340,000 distinct CDR3 sequences in the sample, around 3.9% were seen once. The source was PBMCs, collected 5 days after the yellow fever booster vaccination. The receptors come from a man aged 18 to 30 who received the YFV17D yellow fever vaccine.

V and J are TRBV28 and TRBJ2-1; D is undetermined. This CDR3 contains 12 residues. The germline gives CDR1 MDHEN, CDR2 SYDVKM. Trimming took 8 bases from V and 5 from J, leaving 10 bases between them. The CDR3 sequence: CASVRAHNEQFF. The CDR3 DNA sequence: TGTGCCAGCGTTCGGGCACACAATGAGCAGTTCTTC. Full variable domain (outside the CDR3, taken from reference TRBV28 and TRBJ2-1): DVKVTQSSRYLVKRTGEKVFLECVQDMDHENMFWYRQDPGLGLRLIYFSYDVKMKEKGDIPEGYSVSREKKERFSLILESASTNQTSMYLCASVRAHNEQFFGPGTRLTVL.

This clonotype was recorded many times. V is TRBV7-9 and J is TRBJ2-1; weak D call: TRBD2 (5 bases). V lost 4 bases and J lost 7, with 23 bases in between. Germline V gene data show CDR1 as SEHNR and CDR2 as FQNEAQ (reference sequence). This CDR3 is 17 amino acids long. CDR3 sequence (DNA): TGTGCCAGCAGCTCTATCCCTGAGGGAAGCGGTTCGAATGAGCAGTTCTTC. Residues: CASSSIPEGSGSNEQFF.

V is TRBV7-9 and J is TRBJ2-1, with D possibly called TRBD1 or TRBD2 (7 bases each). CDR3 length equals 15 residues. The V gene's germline CDR1 is SEHNR and CDR2 FQNEAQ (reference sequence). V was cut by 5 bases and J by 7 bases, with 18 bases left in between. CDR3 in DNA: TGTGCCAGCAGCAGGGGGGAGGGGGCGTGGAATGAGCAGTTCTTC. It encodes CASSRGEGAWNEQFF.

V and J are TRBV5-4 and TRBJ2-5, with 12 bases matching TRBD2. Germline V gene sequence: CDR1 SGHNT, CDR2 YYREEE (reference sequence). Trimming removed 0 bases from V and 4 bases from J; junction bases left unmatched: 4. This CDR3 is built from 16 residues. DNA for the CDR3: TGTGCCAGCAGCTTGGTCCCGACTAGCGGGAGAGAGACCCAGTACTTC. It encodes CASSLVPTSGRETQYF.

This clonotype came up many times. The chain couples TRBV2 to TRBJ1-1, with TRBD1 as a possible D gene (6 bases). V was clipped by 6 bases and J by 9 bases, with 14 bases between them. This CDR3 is 12 amino acids long. Germline-derived CDR1 and CDR2 are SNHLY and FYNNEI. The CDR3, as DNA: TGTGCCAGCAGCCAAGGGTGGGGGCAAGCTTTCTTT. Translating gives CASSQGWGQAFF. Combining the CDR3 with reference TRBV2 and TRBJ1-1 gives the whole variable domain EPEVTQTPSHQVTQMGQEVILRCVPISNHLYFYWYRQILGQKVEFLVSFYNNEISEKSEIFDDQFSVERPDGSNFTLKIRSTKLEDSAMYFCASSQGWGQAFFGQGTRLTVV.

This clonotype was seen at least ten times. The chain employs TRBV9 and TRBJ2-1, with 7 bases that match TRBD2. Per the germline V gene, CDR1 is SGDLS and CDR2 is YYNGEE. The trim removed 0 bases at V and 6 bases at J, leaving 9 bases unmatched. The CDR3 sequence is 16 residues long. Here the CDR3 reads CASSVGPLRGTNEQFF. CDR3 in DNA: TGTGCCAGCAGCGTAGGCCCTTTGCGGGGGACCAATGAGCAGTTCTTC.

This clonotype was seen a few times. CDR3: CSASRPAPREAFF. CDR3 sequence (DNA): TGCAGTGCTAGTCGTCCAGCCCCGCGGGAAGCTTTCTTT. The chain employs TRBV20-1 and TRBJ1-1; D is undetermined. Trimming removed 3 bases from V and 8 bases from J, with 16 bases in between. The CDR3 runs 13 residues. Looked up from germline, CDR1 is DFQATT and CDR2 is SNEGSKA (reference sequence).

This clonotype was recorded a few times. V usage is TRBV6-2 or TRBV6-3 and J usage is TRBJ2-7; D is ambiguous. V was shortened by 5 bases and J by 4 bases, with 9 bases between the two germline ends. The CDR3 consists of 12 residues. CDR1 and CDR2 from the germline V gene are MNHEY and SVGEGT. CDR3 DNA: TGTGCCAGCAGTGTAGACGGTTACGAGCAGTACTTC. It codes for CASSVDGYEQYF.

The chain links TRBV6-2 or TRBV6-3 to TRBJ1-5; the D is unclear. The V end was cut by 2 bases, the J end by 4 bases, with 9 bases between. Germline V gene sequence: CDR1 MNHEY, CDR2 SVGEGT. The CDR3 length is 14 residues. In DNA, the CDR3 is TGTGCCAGCAGTTACCCCGGGCATAATCAGCCCCAGCATTTT. Residues: CASSYPGHNQPQHF.

In its sample, this clonotype was seen many times. J is TRBJ2-5 and V is TRBV5-1; TRBD2 is a possible D gene (5 bases). The CDR3 consists of 15 residues. The germline V gene has CDR1 SGHRS and CDR2 YFSETQ. Trimming removed 0 bases from V and 1 base from J, with 10 bases in between. The CDR3 nucleotides read TGCGCCAGCAGCTTGGTCCCGGGGTCCCAAGAGACCCAGTACTTC. Protein sequence: CASSLVPGSQETQYF.

The V and J genes are TRBV4-1 and TRBJ2-5; TRBD2 matches 9 bases. Germline V CDR1 and CDR2: MGHRA, YSYEKL. Trimming removed 3 bases from V and 5 bases from J; junction bases left unmatched: 13. This CDR3 has 17 residues. The CDR3 region is CASSHHGGGVGQETQYF. CDR3 DNA sequence: TGCGCCAGCAGCCATCACGGCGGGGGGGTTGGGCAGGAGACCCAGTACTTC.

This clonotype was counted at least ten times. This chain joins TRBV7-9 and TRBJ2-4; D unresolved. Trimming took 5 bases from V and 1 from J, leaving 12 bases between them. CDR3 length: 15 amino acids. From germline, CDR1 is SEHNR and CDR2 FQNEAQ (reference sequence). The CDR3 spells CASSPGLSAKNIQYF. CDR3 DNA: TGTGCCAGCAGCCCTGGCCTTAGCGCCAAAAACATTCAGTACTTC.

The V and J genes are TRBV6-6 and TRBJ2-1; tentatively, D is TRBD2 (7 bases). The V gene's germline CDR1 is MNHNY and CDR2 SVGAGI (reference sequence). V lost 1 base to trimming and J lost 1 base, with 14 bases between them. The CDR3 has 17 amino acids. The CDR3 loop reads CASSYWGLAESYNEQFF. In DNA form, the CDR3 reads TGTGCCAGCAGTTACTGGGGGCTAGCGGAGTCCTACAATGAGCAGTTCTTC.

This clonotype came up a few times. The V gene is TRBV7-2, the J gene TRBJ2-2; TRBD1 might be the D (5 bases). The CDR3 consists of 14 residues. The V and J ends lost 1 base and 6 bases respectively, with 9 bases between them. CDR1 and CDR2 (germline): SGHTA, FQGNSA. This chain's CDR3 is CASSLDAGPGELFF. CDR3 nucleotide sequence: TGTGCCAGCAGCTTAGATGCAGGGCCCGGGGAGCTGTTTTTT.

This clonotype was counted a few times. The V gene is TRBV6-2 or TRBV6-3, the J gene TRBJ2-7, with D tentatively TRBD1 or TRBD2 (5 bases each). CDR1 and CDR2 from the germline V gene are MNHEY and SVGEGT. The CDR3 covers 15 residues. The CDR3 is CASRPPPGPLPGVNV. CDR3 coding DNA: TGTGCCAGCAGACCACCACCGGGACCGCTCCCCGGTGTGAACGTC.

This clonotype appeared a few times. A much larger clone lies one base from this, so it may be a read error. The chain uses TRBV7-9 and TRBJ1-1; possible D gene TRBD1, 5 bases. Trimming took off 2 bases at V and 1 base at J, with 8 bases between the two ends. CDR1 and CDR2 from the germline V gene are SEHNR and FQNEAQ (reference sequence). The length of the CDR3 is 14 residues. The CDR3 loop is CASSLWGRNTEAFF. CDR3 nucleotides: TGTGCCAGCAGCTTATGGGGGAGGAACACTGAAGCTTTCTTT.

This clonotype was observed at least ten times. The J gene is TRBJ2-1, the V gene TRBV18; 9 nucleotides align to TRBD2. The germline gives CDR1 KGHSH, CDR2 LQKENI. This CDR3 has 13 residues. V shed 6 bases, J shed 7 bases, and the junction held 4 bases outside the gene matches. In nucleotides, the CDR3 is TGTGCCAGCTCGCGGGGGGGCCTAAATGAGCAGTTCTTC. Its translation: CASSRGGLNEQFF.

The genes are TRBV11-2 and TRBJ2-1, with unresolved D. The CDR3 consists of 16 residues. V was pared by 4 bases and J by 4 bases, with 17 bases between. Germline lookup yields CDR1 SGHAT and CDR2 FQNNGV. CDR3 bases: TGTGCCAGCAGCTCCTCTTTTGGGAACCTTTACAATGAGCAGTTCTTC. Its translation is CASSSSFGNLYNEQFF.

A few counts support this clonotype. The DNA for the CDR3 is TGTGCCAGCAGCTTAGCGCTTCAGTCCCAAGAGACCCAGTACTTC. Amino acid sequence: CASSLALQSQETQYF. J is TRBJ2-5 and V is TRBV7-2; D ambiguous. Per germline, CDR1 SGHTA and CDR2 FQGNSA. V dropped 0 bases and J dropped 1 base, with 9 bases sitting between them. The length of the CDR3 is 15 residues.

In this sample, this clonotype turned up many times. CDR3 protein: CASSLILGQGVFNEQFF. The CDR3 coding sequence is TGTGCCAGCAGCTTAATACTAGGACAGGGGGTTTTCAATGAGCAGTTCTTC. The V and J genes are TRBV7-2 and TRBJ2-1; 10 nucleotides line up with TRBD1. The V and J ends lost 2 bases and 6 bases, in that order; junction bases with no gene match: 10. The CDR3 contains 17 residues. Per the germline V gene, CDR1 is SGHTA and CDR2 is FQGNSA.

Many counts were recorded for this clonotype. The V call is TRBV5-1, the J call TRBJ2-1; a weak D match, TRBD2 (7 bases). The CDR3 loop spans 13 amino acids. Trimming cost V 5 bases and J 9 bases, with 15 bases left between them. Germline V CDR1 and CDR2: SGHRS, YFSETQ. CDR3 region: CASSSGGQGEQFF. CDR3 sequence (DNA): TGCGCCAGCAGTTCGGGGGGCCAAGGTGAGCAGTTCTTC.

This clonotype was counted a few times. This chain joins TRBV18 and TRBJ2-7; D possibly corresponds to TRBD2 (5 bases). With 3 bases removed from V and 7 bases from J, the gap between germline ends came to 10 bases. Germline V lookup: CDR1 KGHSH, CDR2 LQKENI. The CDR3 consists of 12 residues. DNA for the CDR3: TGTGCCAGCTCACCTGAGGGAAGTGAGCAGTACTTC. Residues: CASSPEGSEQYF.

The chain has TRBV7-9 and TRBJ1-2, with D unclear. Germline lookup yields CDR1 SEHNR and CDR2 FQNEAQ (reference sequence). V was shortened by 2 bases and J by 4 bases, with 8 bases between the two germline ends. The CDR3 length is 13 residues. CDR3 bases: TGTGCCAGCAGCTTACCCAGCTTCTATGGCTACACCTTC. It translates to CASSLPSFYGYTF.

There are many counts of this clonotype. This chain connects TRBV6-5 to TRBJ2-1; TRBD2 aligns across 9 bases. This CDR3 is 15 amino acids long. CDR1 MNHEY and CDR2 SVGAGI come from the germline V gene. V lost 5 bases to trimming and J lost 4 bases; unmatched junction nucleotides: 6. The CDR3 is CASSHIAGEYNEQFF. The CDR3 DNA sequence: TGTGCCAGCAGTCATATAGCGGGGGAATACAATGAGCAGTTCTTC.

The V and J genes are TRBV18 and TRBJ2-4; 9 bases are a match to TRBD1. This CDR3 is 14 amino acids long. V was pared by 3 bases and J by 7 bases, with 4 bases of the junction left unmatched. Germline loops: CDR1 KGHSH, CDR2 LQKENI. CDR3 sequence: CASSPRDRANIQYF. The DNA of the CDR3 is TGTGCCAGCTCACCCAGGGACAGGGCTAACATTCAGTACTTC.

This clonotype showed up just a few times. The J gene is TRBJ2-1, the V gene TRBV7-9; D possibly uses TRBD1 or TRBD2 (6 bases each). The CDR3 consists of 14 residues. V lost 5 bases and J 6 bases, leaving 14 bases between the germline ends. Germline lookup yields CDR1 SEHNR and CDR2 FQNEAQ (reference sequence). This CDR3 reads CASSRGPSTNEQFF. In nucleotides, the CDR3 is TGTGCCAGCAGCCGGGGGCCCTCCACCAATGAGCAGTTCTTC.

The chain uses TRBV12-3 or TRBV12-4 and TRBJ2-2, with D perhaps TRBD1 (6 bases). Trimming cost V 7 bases and J 1 base, with 13 bases left between them. The CDR3 length is 15 residues. The CDR3 DNA follows: TGTGCCAGCACAGGGGTCACCCTGAACACCGGGGAGCTGTTTTTT. Its translation: CASTGVTLNTGELFF.

V and J are TRBV7-2 and TRBJ1-6; unclear D gene. Trimming removed 3 bases at V and 10 bases at J, with 13 bases between. The CDR3 totals 14 residues. The germline V gene encodes CDR1 SGHTA and CDR2 FQGNSA. CDR3 in DNA: TGTGCCAGCAGCTTGGGCCCCGATGGATCACCCCTCCACTTT. This translates into CASSLGPDGSPLHF.